Listed below are T cell receptor beta chains from one sample, sequenced in a study of blood T cell repertoires in COVID-19. Assay used: immunoSEQ multiplex PCR; TCRdb lists only in-frame clones, some missing. The top ten clones hold about 12% of a sample with 90,000 to 150,000 clones, about four fifths of them seen once. The sequencing sample was made of peripheral blood. All receptors derive from a human donor in a cohort sampled during active COVID-19. Both conserved end residues are part of each CDR3. Fields, in order: CDR3 DNA, CDR3 protein, J gene, V gene, D gene, clone size. A D gene is named only where the DNA matches it firmly. Rows may omit the clone size; those that give it use once, few, many or a size class.

TGTGCCAGCAGCCCGGGTTTCAGCAGCACCGGGGAGCTGTTTTTT,CASSPGFSSTGELFF,TRBJ2-2,TRBV5-4,-,-
TGTGCCAGCAGCCCTGGACTTAACACCGGGGAGCTGTTTTTT,CASSPGLNTGELFF,TRBJ2-2,TRBV3-1/TRBV3-2,-,-
TGTGCCAGCAGCCAAGCCGCAGGGACTTATGGCTACACCTTC,CASSQAAGTYGYTF,TRBJ1-2,TRBV3-1/TRBV3-2,-,-
TGTGCCAGCAGCTTAGCCCTCGTCGGGACAGGGCAAAACATTCAGTACTTC,CASSLALVGTGQNIQYF,TRBJ2-4,TRBV7-2,TRBD1,-
TGTGCCAGCAGTGCCTACGGGGGAAACACCATATATTTT,CASSAYGGNTIYF,TRBJ1-3,TRBV28,-,-
TGTGCCAGTAGTATGGACAGTGCCCCCCTCTATGGCTACACCTTC,CASSMDSAPLYGYTF,TRBJ1-2,TRBV19,-,-
TGTGCCAAGAATGTTGGGCTTATGAACACTGAAGCTTTCTTT,CAKNVGLMNTEAFF,TRBJ1-1,TRBV11-2,-,-
TGCGCCAGCAGTGCTACGGGACTAGCGGGGGGCCGAGAGCAGTACTTC,CASSATGLAGGREQYF,TRBJ2-7,TRBV10-1,TRBD2,-
TGTGCCAGTAGTAATCCGCGGGGGGAGACGCACGAGCAGTACTTC,CASSNPRGETHEQYF,TRBJ2-7,TRBV19,TRBD2,-
TGCGCCAGCAGCCAGGGACAGGCCCGCGGCGATCAGCCCCAGCATTTT,CASSQGQARGDQPQHF,TRBJ1-5,TRBV4-1,TRBD1,few
TGTGCCAGTAGGGGGGGGATTTCTCATAGCAATCAGCCCCAGCATTTT,CASRGGISHSNQPQHF,TRBJ1-5,TRBV19,-,-